These 31 T cell receptor beta chains came from one sample sequenced in a study of blood T cell repertoires in COVID-19. Profiled with immunoSEQ multiplex PCR; TCRdb holds only in-frame clones, not every one. The sample records a few hundred thousand clones, over 70% being singletons. Sequenced material: peripheral blood. Receptors were obtained from a woman aged 80 or over with acute or convalescent COVID-19.

The chain carries TRBV11-2 and TRBJ2-1; 7 bases agree with TRBD2. This CDR3 contains 12 residues. Germline V gene data show CDR1 as SGHAT and CDR2 as FQNNGV. The V and J ends lost 5 bases and 10 bases, in that order; junction bases with no gene match: 5. The DNA for the CDR3 is TGTGCCAGCAGCCCCCAGCGGGAAGAGCAGTTCTTC. Residues: CASSPQREEQFF.

J is TRBJ2-5 and V is TRBV19; 11 bases line up with TRBD1. The J call is uncertain, as TRBJ2-7 better fits the DNA end. Germline CDR1 reads LNHDA; CDR2 reads SQIVND (reference sequence). The CDR3 consists of 15 residues. CDR3 protein: CASSRTGGKEYEQYF. CDR3 bases: TGTGCCAGTAGTAGGACAGGGGGCAAGGAATACGAGCAGTACTTC.

The sample holds one count of this clone. This rearrangement joins TRBV6-5 to TRBJ2-7; 12 nucleotides line up with TRBD1. This CDR3 has 15 residues. The trim removed 6 bases at V and 2 bases at J, leaving 5 bases unmatched. CDR1 and CDR2 from the germline V gene are MNHEY and SVGAGI. The CDR3 here is CASSRDRGQTYEQYF. DNA for the CDR3: TGTGCCAGCAGCCGGGACAGGGGGCAAACCTACGAGCAGTACTTC.

This rearrangement joins TRBV19 to TRBJ2-7; tentative D call: TRBD1 (5 bases). V was clipped by 5 bases and J by 4 bases, with 15 bases between them. Germline V lookup: CDR1 LNHDA, CDR2 SQIVND (reference sequence). This CDR3 spans 14 amino acids. CDR3 in amino acids: CASSPFVQGYEQYF. CDR3 bases: TGTGCCAGTAGTCCTTTCGTCCAGGGTTACGAGCAGTACTTC. Complete variable domain (other parts from reference TRBV19 and TRBJ2-7): DGGITQSPKYLFRKEGQNVTLSCEQNLNHDAMYWYRQDPGQGLRLIYYSQIVNDFQKGDIAEGYSVSREKKESFPLTVTSAQKNPTAFYLCASSPFVQGYEQYFGPGTRLTVT.

The chain employs TRBV5-1 and TRBJ2-1, with D tentatively TRBD2 (6 bases). Germline CDR1 and CDR2: SGHRS and YFSETQ. This CDR3 contains 15 residues. V lost 6 bases, J lost 1 base, and 14 bases lay in between. CDR3 sequence reads: CASTQSGLSYNEQFF. CDR3 sequence (DNA): TGCGCCAGCACCCAAAGCGGGTTGTCCTACAATGAGCAGTTCTTC.

This clone has just one count. J is TRBJ2-3 and V is TRBV21-1; TRBD1, the table's D call, lacks a check against the DNA. TRBV21-1 counts as a pseudogene. The CDR3 covers 19 residues. The DNA of the CDR3 is TGTGCCAGCAGCAAAGTCGTTTCAAGGGGTCACAGGAGCACAGATACGCAGTATTTT. As protein: CASSKVVSRGHRSTDTQYF.

V usage is TRBV6-5 and J usage is TRBJ1-2, with D tentatively TRBD1 (6 bases). Trimming left V 0 bases short and J 8 bases short, with 19 bases between. From germline, CDR1 is MNHEY and CDR2 SVGAGI. The CDR3 is 16 residues long. In DNA, the CDR3 is TGTGCCAGCAGTTACTCAACTCGGGGGGGGCGCCGGGGCTACACCTTC. Translated, it gives CASSYSTRGGRRGYTF.

The CDR3 DNA reads TGTGCCAGCAGCCTAACGGGACAGATGCAGCCCCAGCATTTT. Residues: CASSLTGQMQPQHF. J is TRBJ1-5 and V is TRBV7-2; the match to TRBD1 covers 7 bases. The junction had 8 bases not matched to a gene; V was cut back by 5 bases and J by 7 bases. The CDR3 length is 14 residues. Germline values: CDR1 SGHTA, CDR2 FQGNSA.

The J gene is TRBJ1-2, the V gene TRBV27, with D perhaps matching TRBD1 (5 bases). The CDR3 sequence is 16 residues long. The ends were cut back, 3 bases at V and 2 bases at J, with 16 bases in the middle. Germline V CDR1 and CDR2: MNHEY, SMNVEV (reference sequence). CDR3 nucleotides: TGTGCCAGCAGTTTGGGCCATCGAAGGGGCAACTATGGCTACACCTTC. Its protein product is CASSLGHRRGNYGYTF.

This clone was seen only once. This chain connects TRBV14 to TRBJ1-1, with D possibly being TRBD1 (6 bases). Germline lookup yields CDR1 SGHDN and CDR2 FVKESK. The V gene lost 1 base and the J gene lost 5 bases, with 20 bases spanning the gap. The length of the CDR3 is 17 residues. The CDR3 is CASSQGLQGSRGTEAFF. In DNA, the CDR3 is TGTGCCAGCAGCCAAGGTCTACAGGGCTCCCGGGGAACTGAAGCTTTCTTT.

The chain combines TRBV27 with TRBJ1-6; 9 nucleotides align to TRBD1. The V gene's germline CDR1 is MNHEY and CDR2 SMNVEV (reference sequence). This CDR3 is 15 amino acids long. V lost 2 bases to trimming and J lost 6 bases; unmatched junction nucleotides: 2. CDR3 bases: TGTGCCAGCAGTTTAGGGACAGGGCTTAATTCACCCCTCCACTTT. Amino acid sequence: CASSLGTGLNSPLHF.

This clone was counted many times. The gene calls are TRBV19 and TRBJ2-1; maybe TRBD2 (5 bases). The V end lost 6 bases, the J end lost 5 bases, and 17 bases lay between the germline ends. The CDR3 covers 15 residues. Per germline, CDR1 LNHDA and CDR2 SQIVND (reference sequence). CDR3 nucleotides: TGTGCCAGTAGACTAGTATGGGCCGGGAACAATGAGCAGTTCTTC. Translation gives CASRLVWAGNNEQFF.

The chain joins TRBV6-5 to TRBJ2-7; TRBD2 might be the D (6 bases). V dropped 6 bases and J dropped 1 base, with 13 bases sitting between them. The CDR3 sequence is 14 residues long. Germline-derived CDR1 and CDR2 are MNHEY and SVGAGI. Written as DNA, the CDR3 is TGTGCCAGCAGCCAGCACGGGAGATCCTACGAGCAGTACTTC. It encodes CASSQHGRSYEQYF.

The V and J genes are TRBV12-3 or TRBV12-4 and TRBJ1-5, with D possibly matching TRBD1 (6 bases). V was trimmed by 8 bases and J by 4 bases, leaving 12 bases between them. This CDR3 comprises 13 residues. The CDR3 DNA reads as TGTGCCAGCGGCGACAGGCGGAATCAGCCCCAGCATTTT. Residues: CASGDRRNQPQHF.

The CDR3 loop is CASRAGLAGGREQFF. Here the CDR3 DNA reads TGTGCCAGCAGGGCGGGACTAGCCGGAGGTAGAGAGCAGTTCTTC. V gene TRBV6-5 combines with J gene TRBJ2-1; 9 positions agree with TRBD2. The junction had 13 bases not matched to a gene; V was cut back by 6 bases and J by 10 bases. From germline, CDR1 is MNHEY and CDR2 SVGAGI. The CDR3 has 15 residues.

J is TRBJ2-5 and V is TRBV5-4; TRBD1 aligns across 10 bases. The CDR3 length is 16 residues. From germline, CDR1 is SGHNT and CDR2 YYREEE (reference sequence). J was trimmed by 7 bases and V by 0 bases; bases with no gene match: 9. As DNA, the CDR3 is TGTGCCAGCAGCTTGGAGGGGGACAGGGGCCACGGGACCCAGTACTTC. Encoded protein: CASSLEGDRGHGTQYF.

This rearrangement joins TRBV6-2 or TRBV6-3 to TRBJ2-3; tentatively, D is TRBD2 (5 bases). The V end was cut by 0 bases, the J end by 2 bases, with 12 bases between. The CDR3 covers 16 residues. The germline V gene has CDR1 MNHEY and CDR2 SVGEGT. CDR3 sequence reads: CASSYSNGVPTDTQYF. The DNA for the CDR3 is TGTGCCAGCAGTTACTCGAACGGGGTTCCCACAGATACGCAGTATTTT.

V usage is TRBV5-1 and J usage is TRBJ2-5, with D unclear. The CDR3 length is 14 residues. Germline values: CDR1 SGHRS, CDR2 YFSETQ. Trimming left V 0 bases short and J 0 bases short, with 6 bases between. This chain's CDR3 is CASSLGHYQETQYF. The CDR3 DNA follows: TGCGCCAGCAGCTTGGGACATTACCAAGAGACCCAGTACTTC.

Only one count was recorded for this clone. The rearrangement joins TRBV28 to TRBJ2-2, with TRBD2 identical over 7 bases. This CDR3 spans 15 amino acids. Germline CDR1 and CDR2: MDHEN and SYDVKM. V lost 4 bases to trimming and J lost 0 bases; unmatched junction nucleotides: 2. CDR3 loop: CASSSSGTNTGELFF. DNA for the CDR3: TGTGCCAGCAGTTCTAGCGGAACGAACACCGGGGAGCTGTTTTTT.

This rearrangement joins TRBV19 to TRBJ1-2, with 7 bases identical to TRBD1. Germline CDR1 reads LNHDA; CDR2 reads SQIVND (reference sequence). The length of the CDR3 is 15 residues. The trim removed 10 bases at V and 7 bases at J, leaving 18 bases unmatched. The CDR3 sequence: CATHNRDRPLSGYTF. DNA for the CDR3: TGTGCCACCCATAACCGGGACAGACCTCTAAGTGGCTACACCTTC.

This clone was seen a single time. The gene calls are TRBV4-1 and TRBJ1-1; D uncertain. In germline, CDR1 is MGHRA, CDR2 YSYEKL. This CDR3 region has 15 residues. V was trimmed by 4 bases and J by 0 bases, leaving 12 bases between them. CDR3: CASSRTVGLNTEAFF. For the CDR3, the DNA is TGCGCCAGCAGCCGAACCGTGGGCCTGAACACTGAAGCTTTCTTT.

The rearrangement uses TRBV27 and TRBJ1-2; TRBD1 might be the D (6 bases). V gave up 6 bases and J gave up 2 bases, with 10 bases separating them. The germline V gene encodes CDR1 MNHEY and CDR2 SMNVEV (reference sequence). The CDR3 has 13 amino acids. The CDR3 DNA is TGTGCCAGCAGCACAGGGAAGAACTATGGCTACACCTTC. Amino acid sequence: CASSTGKNYGYTF.

The rearrangement links TRBV4-1 to TRBJ2-7, with 10 bases matching TRBD2. V lost 3 bases to trimming and J lost 5 bases; unmatched junction nucleotides: 7. The CDR3 is made up of 15 amino acids. CDR1 is MGHRA, CDR2 YSYEKL, per germline. CDR3 nucleotide sequence: TGCGCCAGCAGCCATAGTCCTAGCGGGAGAGACGAGCAGTACTTC. Translated, it gives CASSHSPSGRDEQYF.

The chain links TRBV29-1 to TRBJ2-2; 9 bases align to TRBD2. The CDR3 has 15 amino acids. V lost 3 bases to trimming and J lost 7 bases; unmatched junction nucleotides: 9. CDR1 is SQVTM and CDR2 is ANQGSEA in the germline V gene. CDR3 residues: CSVEGAGGVGGELFF. The CDR3 DNA reads TGCAGCGTTGAGGGAGCGGGGGGCGTAGGCGGGGAGCTGTTTTTT.

This chain joins TRBV4-3 and TRBJ2-2; 8 bases agree with TRBD2. J lost 4 bases, V lost 1 base, and 8 bases had no gene match. The CDR3 runs to 17 residues. Germline V CDR1 and CDR2: LGHNA, YSLEER. This chain's CDR3 is CASSQGRAGGPTGELFF. The CDR3 DNA sequence: TGCGCCAGCAGCCAAGGGCGGGCGGGGGGTCCCACCGGGGAGCTGTTTTTT.

The table lists this clone with a few counts. This rearrangement joins TRBV5-1 to TRBJ1-1; weak D call: TRBD1 (6 bases). Germline CDR1 and CDR2: SGHRS and YFSETQ. This CDR3 is built from 16 residues. V gave up 3 bases and J gave up 0 bases, with 15 bases separating them. CDR3 loop: CASSSNTQGMNTEAFF. Here the CDR3 DNA reads TGCGCCAGCAGCTCCAATACCCAGGGGATGAACACTGAAGCTTTCTTT.

This chain uses TRBV4-3 with TRBJ2-4, with D uncertain. V lost 0 bases and J lost 9, with 12 bases in between. Germline V gene sequence: CDR1 LGHNA, CDR2 YSLEER. The CDR3 sequence is 14 residues long. This CDR3 reads CASSQDLASGIQYF. The CDR3 DNA reads TGCGCCAGCAGCCAAGATTTGGCTTCGGGCATTCAGTACTTC.

V is TRBV5-4 and J is TRBJ2-3, with D unresolved. The CDR3 length is 14 residues. Trimming removed 0 bases from V and 0 bases from J, with 5 bases in between. CDR1 is SGHNT and CDR2 is YYREEE in the germline V gene (reference sequence). Here the CDR3 reads CASSLGSSTDTQYF. The CDR3 coding sequence is TGTGCCAGCAGCTTGGGTTCAAGCACAGATACGCAGTATTTT.

J is TRBJ2-5 and V is TRBV4-1; D is perhaps TRBD1 (6 bases). The length of the CDR3 is 14 residues. The V and J ends lost 4 bases and 4 bases respectively, with 13 bases between them. Germline lookup yields CDR1 MGHRA and CDR2 YSYEKL. The CDR3 DNA reads TGCGCCAGCAGCCCCACAGGGTTAGGAGAGACCCAGTACTTC. This encodes CASSPTGLGETQYF.

The chain combines TRBV9 with TRBJ1-5; maybe TRBD1 (6 bases). The V and J ends lost 3 bases and 2 bases respectively, with 12 bases between them. Germline CDR1 and CDR2: SGDLS and YYNGEE. The CDR3 totals 15 residues. The CDR3 region is CASSALGGRNQPQHF. Here the CDR3 DNA reads TGTGCCAGCAGCGCCTTAGGGGGACGCAATCAGCCCCAGCATTTT.

The rearrangement joins TRBV19 to TRBJ1-1; the D gene is possibly TRBD1 (6 bases). Germline V gene sequence: CDR1 LNHDA, CDR2 SQIVND (reference sequence). V was cut by 3 bases and J by 5 bases, with 7 bases left in between. The CDR3 covers 12 residues. The CDR3: CASSIRGTEAFF. CDR3 DNA sequence: TGTGCCAGTAGTATCAGGGGAACTGAAGCTTTCTTT.